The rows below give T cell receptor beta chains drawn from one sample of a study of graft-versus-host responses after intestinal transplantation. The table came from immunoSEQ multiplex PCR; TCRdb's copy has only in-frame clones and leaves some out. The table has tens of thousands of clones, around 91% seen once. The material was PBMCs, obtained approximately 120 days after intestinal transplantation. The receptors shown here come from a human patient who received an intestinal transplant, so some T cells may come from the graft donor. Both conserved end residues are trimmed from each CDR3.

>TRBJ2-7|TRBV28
ASSPPANEQY
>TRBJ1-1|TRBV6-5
ASSSTGAGGAF
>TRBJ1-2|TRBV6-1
ASSERTVYGYT
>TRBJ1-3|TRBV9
ASSVSGGTGPNSGNTIY
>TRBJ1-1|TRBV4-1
ASSQDWADYTEAF
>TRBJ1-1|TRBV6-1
ASSFTVFLKTEAF
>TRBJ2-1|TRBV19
ASSRLAGGFNSYNEQF
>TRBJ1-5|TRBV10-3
AISEGNQPQH
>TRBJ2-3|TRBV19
ASSIAISTDTQY
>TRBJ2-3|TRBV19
ASSLGSPSADTQY
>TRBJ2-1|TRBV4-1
ASSQVHNALDEQF
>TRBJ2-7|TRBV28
ASSFLGNQGQYEQY
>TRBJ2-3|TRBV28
VSSLVAQGTDTQY
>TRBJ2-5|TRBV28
ASSDLAGATPQY
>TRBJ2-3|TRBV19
ASSIRTSGRSADTQY
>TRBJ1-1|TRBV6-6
ASSYPQQGLTEAF
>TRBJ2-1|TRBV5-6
ASSSTSGGDNEQF
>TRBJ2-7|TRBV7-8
ASSLAGQDYEQY
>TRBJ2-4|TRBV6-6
ASSPGGDIQY
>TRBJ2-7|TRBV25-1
ASSTHSTGGYEQY
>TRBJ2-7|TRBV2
ASSDFQGSSSASYEQY
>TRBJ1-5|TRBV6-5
ASSYSGPNQPQH
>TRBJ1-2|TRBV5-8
ASSFYDGTNYGYT
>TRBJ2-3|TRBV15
ATRRIPTDTQY
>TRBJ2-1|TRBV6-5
ASRSLAGGNNEQF
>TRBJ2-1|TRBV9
ASSVAGGRYNEQF
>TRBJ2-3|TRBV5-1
ASSVRTGSTDTQY
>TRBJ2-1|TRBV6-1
ASSEVRQTEQF